Sequencing of this T cell receptor beta chain was carried out in a study of T cell changes during pregnancy in multiple sclerosis. Data came from immunoSEQ multiplex PCR; TCRdb stores just in-frame clones and leaves some out. The sample contains about 32,000 clones, roughly nine tenths of which appear only once. The CDR3 is 12 residues long. The germline CDR1 and CDR2 sequences are SEHNR and FQNEAQ (reference sequence). V was trimmed by 3 bases and J by 10 bases, leaving 10 bases between them. The sequences come from CD8+ T cells from peripheral blood mononuclear cells, collected in the third trimester of pregnancy. The receptor was derived from a female donor with multiple sclerosis, enrolled in a pregnancy study. This chain connects TRBV7-9 to TRBJ2-1, with a tentative D call TRBD2 (5 bases). The CDR3 is CASSLLTGEQFF. DNA of the CDR3: TGTGCCAGCAGCTTGCTCACGGGGGAGCAGTTCTTC.